This paragraph reports one TCR beta chain. Germline V gives CDR1 SGDLS, CDR2 YYNGEE. V lost 2 bases to trimming and J lost 2 bases; unmatched junction nucleotides: 3. This CDR3 region has 16 residues. The data stem from a study of blood T cell repertoires in COVID-19. Original handling: Scientists estimated how many nucleated cells there were by amplifying reference gene primers. Generated by immunoSEQ multiplex PCR, the TCRdb table keeps only in-frame clones and is missing some. D and trimming come from the DNA, and the V and J calls and clone size come from that table. The sample includes some 130,000 clones, about four fifths of them seen just once.

Sequenced input: peripheral blood. The chain joins TRBV9 to TRBJ2-3; the match to TRBD2 covers 12 bases. The sequence came from a woman in her thirties who had recovered from COVID-19. DNA of the CDR3: TGTGCCAGCAGCGTGCTAGCGGGGGGGACCACAGATACGCAGTATTTT. Its protein is CASSVLAGGTTDTQYF.